Presented here are 3 T cell receptor beta chains from one specimen sequenced in a study of identical twins (dated by TCRdb to about 2016). Libraries were constructed by 5' RACE. Instrument used: Illumina HiSeq 2000. The public reads were quality trimmed at Q25 with fastp and then assembled into clones with MiXCR by TCRdb, keeping productive beta chains. Under each unique CDR3 protein, matching rows form one entry showing the most common genes and DNA. In this sample the table shows 750,000 to 950,000 distinct CDR3 sequences, around 12% of which occur a single time. Clones ranked in the top ten supply around 1.6% of the sample. The same sample was also used in a study of yellow fever vaccine responses in identical twins.

Specimen: PBMCs. These receptors all stem from a woman aged 18-35 years in good health.

A few counts support this clonotype. CDR3 DNA sequence: TGTGCCAGCAGAGAGACTAGCCAACAAGAGACCCAGTACTTC. Translated: CASRETSQQETQYF. The chain uses TRBV2 and TRBJ2-5, with TRBD2 matching 7 bases. J lost 2 bases, V lost 6 bases, and 6 bases had no gene match. The CDR3 is 14 amino acids. Germline V gives CDR1 SNHLY, CDR2 FYNNEI.

This sequence joins TRBV6-1 and TRBJ2-2; D unresolved. Per germline, CDR1 MNHNS and CDR2 SASEGT. The CDR3 length is 13 residues. The V end lost 6 bases, the J end lost 8 bases, and 13 bases lay between the germline ends. The CDR3 sequence is CASSLLNGGELFF. DNA of the CDR3: TGTGCCAGCAGCCTTCTAAACGGGGGGGAGCTGTTTTTT.

In its sample, this clonotype was seen a few times. The chain carries TRBV13 and TRBJ1-2; weak D call: TRBD1 (5 bases). CDR1 PRHDT and CDR2 FYEKMQ come from the germline V gene (reference sequence). CDR3 length: 14 residues. Trimming removed 6 bases at V and 5 bases at J, with 16 bases between. The CDR3 region is CASSRRDPYYGYTF. DNA for the CDR3: TGTGCCAGCAGTCGCAGGGATCCCTATTATGGCTACACCTTC.